A selection of T cell receptor beta chains follows, all from one sample in a study of CD4+ T cells in melanoma. TCRdb's copy holds only in-frame clones and misses some; the assay was immunoSEQ multiplex PCR. This sample has some 150,000 clones, with nearly 95% found just once. All receptors come from a human donor with melanoma. Each CDR3 is given without its conserved first and last residue. The order of the fields is J gene, V gene, clone size, CDR3 protein. Clone size is shown for a subset of rows, as once, few, many or a class of expanded clone.

j_call: TRBJ2-5; v_call: TRBV9; clone_size: once; cdr3_aa: ASSVGVSSGGHQETQY
j_call: TRBJ1-1; v_call: TRBV11-1; clone_size: NA; cdr3_aa: ASSLQAGNTEAF
j_call: TRBJ1-2; v_call: TRBV19; clone_size: NA; cdr3_aa: ASRHPGQGESYGYT
j_call: TRBJ2-5; v_call: TRBV11-2; clone_size: NA; cdr3_aa: ASSQAPQINTETQY
j_call: TRBJ2-3; v_call: TRBV2; clone_size: NA; cdr3_aa: AITSGGYTDTQY
j_call: TRBJ2-3; v_call: TRBV2; clone_size: NA; cdr3_aa: ASSATRSSTDTQY
j_call: TRBJ2-5; v_call: TRBV2; clone_size: NA; cdr3_aa: ASRPERGAQETQY
j_call: TRBJ2-1; v_call: TRBV6-4; clone_size: NA; cdr3_aa: ASKRDGSYNEQF
j_call: TRBJ1-3; v_call: TRBV6-6; clone_size: few; cdr3_aa: ASSYSLGLSGNTIY
j_call: TRBJ1-1; v_call: TRBV2; clone_size: NA; cdr3_aa: ASSMNTEAF
j_call: TRBJ2-2; v_call: TRBV11-3; clone_size: NA; cdr3_aa: ASSEGVVGSPGELF
j_call: TRBJ1-3; v_call: TRBV30; clone_size: NA; cdr3_aa: AWGVDRGSRNTIY
j_call: TRBJ2-2; v_call: TRBV5-1; clone_size: once; cdr3_aa: ASSSGTGANTGELF
j_call: TRBJ2-3; v_call: TRBV28; clone_size: NA; cdr3_aa: ASSFVGAGSTDTQY
j_call: TRBJ2-7; v_call: TRBV18; clone_size: NA; cdr3_aa: ASSQGSYEQY
j_call: TRBJ1-6; v_call: TRBV11-2; clone_size: NA; cdr3_aa: ASSFKTDEPLH
j_call: TRBJ1-2; v_call: TRBV7-9; clone_size: NA; cdr3_aa: ASSLAGTGNGYT
j_call: TRBJ2-1; v_call: TRBV10-3; clone_size: NA; cdr3_aa: AISAQGKVNEQF
j_call: TRBJ2-5; v_call: TRBV15; clone_size: NA; cdr3_aa: ATGEGWTQY
j_call: TRBJ2-5; v_call: TRBV30; clone_size: once; cdr3_aa: AWSVLRTSGGEETQY
j_call: TRBJ2-5; v_call: TRBV18; clone_size: NA; cdr3_aa: ASTTGFQETQY
j_call: TRBJ1-1; v_call: TRBV18; clone_size: NA; cdr3_aa: ASSPPSRPNTEAF
j_call: TRBJ1-4; v_call: TRBV27; clone_size: few; cdr3_aa: ASSLLGATNEKLF
j_call: TRBJ1-4; v_call: TRBV5-1; clone_size: NA; cdr3_aa: ATRTGEGNEKLF
j_call: TRBJ1-5; v_call: TRBV4-2; clone_size: NA; cdr3_aa: ASSQDRGASNQPQH
j_call: TRBJ2-6; v_call: TRBV7-6; clone_size: NA; cdr3_aa: ASSLGPGPGANVLT
j_call: TRBJ2-3; v_call: TRBV5-1; clone_size: NA; cdr3_aa: ASSGSLAGGRTDTQY
j_call: TRBJ2-4; v_call: TRBV5-3; clone_size: NA; cdr3_aa: AGRDRLAKNIQY
j_call: TRBJ2-1; v_call: TRBV20-1; clone_size: NA; cdr3_aa: SASKNNEQF
j_call: TRBJ1-2; v_call: TRBV4-1; clone_size: NA; cdr3_aa: ASSRTGGEPNYGYT
j_call: TRBJ1-1; v_call: TRBV10-3; clone_size: NA; cdr3_aa: AIRRTGGTEAF
j_call: TRBJ2-5; v_call: TRBV18; clone_size: NA; cdr3_aa: ASSPPGGGETQY
j_call: TRBJ2-5; v_call: TRBV20-1; clone_size: NA; cdr3_aa: SGGVRETQY
j_call: TRBJ2-3; v_call: TRBV5-1; clone_size: NA; cdr3_aa: ASSLVGDDTDTQY
j_call: TRBJ1-1; v_call: TRBV5-8; clone_size: NA; cdr3_aa: ASIRQGNTEAF
j_call: TRBJ1-6; v_call: TRBV4-1; clone_size: NA; cdr3_aa: ASSQDNIRSSPLH
j_call: TRBJ2-5; v_call: TRBV18; clone_size: NA; cdr3_aa: ASSPVALTTQRSQY
j_call: TRBJ2-1; v_call: TRBV7-2; clone_size: NA; cdr3_aa: ASSSEEIMGYNEQF
j_call: TRBJ2-2; v_call: TRBV30; clone_size: NA; cdr3_aa: AWSGIAGQGHTGELF
j_call: TRBJ2-1; v_call: TRBV5-1; clone_size: NA; cdr3_aa: ASTHVTGGSYNEQF
j_call: TRBJ1-1; v_call: TRBV7-9; clone_size: NA; cdr3_aa: ASSLGQGADTEAF
j_call: TRBJ2-1; v_call: TRBV11-3; clone_size: NA; cdr3_aa: ASSPSAGVAEQF
j_call: TRBJ2-2; v_call: TRBV7-3; clone_size: NA; cdr3_aa: ASSLIGGNTGELF
j_call: TRBJ1-1; v_call: TRBV27; clone_size: NA; cdr3_aa: ASSLDRMNTEAF
j_call: TRBJ1-4; v_call: TRBV6-6; clone_size: NA; cdr3_aa: AGGALGEKLF
j_call: TRBJ2-5; v_call: TRBV18; clone_size: NA; cdr3_aa: ASLSTFQETQY
j_call: TRBJ2-7; v_call: TRBV9; clone_size: NA; cdr3_aa: ASSAAGTGVYEQY
j_call: TRBJ1-2; v_call: TRBV19; clone_size: once; cdr3_aa: ASNAGGTANYGYT
j_call: TRBJ2-3; v_call: TRBV7-8; clone_size: NA; cdr3_aa: ASSLEGASRAQY
j_call: TRBJ1-1; v_call: TRBV7-3; clone_size: NA; cdr3_aa: ASSRFEGAEAF
j_call: TRBJ2-7; v_call: TRBV15; clone_size: NA; cdr3_aa: ATSRGSGGGDTYEQY
j_call: TRBJ2-7; v_call: TRBV5-1; clone_size: once; cdr3_aa: ASSLTRGGPYEQY
j_call: TRBJ2-3; v_call: TRBV15; clone_size: NA; cdr3_aa: ATSSGLARSTDTQY
j_call: TRBJ1-5; v_call: TRBV7-9; clone_size: once; cdr3_aa: ASSLDLPVGPQH